The 8 T cell receptor beta chains presented below share a single source sample, sequenced in a study of OX40 agonist ivuxolimab in advanced cancers. TCRdb's copy holds only in-frame clones and misses some; the assay was immunoSEQ multiplex PCR. The sample lists tens of thousands of clones, just over 85% occurring once. This sample comprised CD4+ or CD8+ T cells sorted from blood, obtained in a trial of the OX40 agonist ivuxolimab. The receptor set was obtained from an adult with an advanced solid tumor such as melanoma, head and neck, liver or kidney cancer.

The V gene is TRBV7-9, the J gene TRBJ2-1; D is undetermined. Germline CDR1 reads SEHNR; CDR2 reads FQNEAQ (reference sequence). Deletions cut 6 bases from V and 8 bases from J, with 14 bases between. This CDR3 region has 13 residues. The CDR3 reads CASRKGADDEQFF. CDR3 in DNA: TGTGCCAGCAGAAAGGGCGCTGATGATGAGCAGTTCTTC.

This chain joins TRBV29-1 and TRBJ1-2; D is uncertain. With 7 bases removed from V and 5 bases from J, the gap between germline ends came to 14 bases. This CDR3 is 12 amino acids long. Looked up from germline, CDR1 is SQVTM and CDR2 is ANQGSEA. CDR3 protein: CSAYPVGYGYTF. In DNA, the CDR3 is TGCAGCGCCTACCCGGTGGGATATGGCTACACCTTC.

This chain connects TRBV27 to TRBJ2-4; D perhaps matches TRBD1 (6 bases). This CDR3 comprises 15 residues. The V and J ends lost 0 bases and 5 bases respectively, with 11 bases between them. Germline-derived CDR1 and CDR2 are MNHEY and SMNVEV (reference sequence). CDR3 bases: TGTGCCAGCAGTTTATCAATTCCAGGGGAAAACATTCAGTACTTC. Protein: CASSLSIPGENIQYF.

This clone has just one count. This chain joins TRBV7-2 and TRBJ2-7; maybe TRBD2 (6 bases). V gave up 1 base and J gave up 2 bases, with 12 bases separating them. The CDR3 length is 15 residues. Germline V gene sequence: CDR1 SGHTA, CDR2 FQGNSA. In DNA, the CDR3 is TGTGCCAGCAGCTTAGAGTGGCGGGGAACCTACGAGCAGTACTTC. Its translation: CASSLEWRGTYEQYF. The full variable domain, with the rest looked up from reference TRBV7-2 and TRBJ2-7, is GAGVSQSPSNKVTEKGKDVELRCDPISGHTALYWYRQSLGQGLEFLIYFQGNSAPDKSGLPSDRFSAERTGGSVSTLTIQRTQQEDSAVYLCASSLEWRGTYEQYFGPGTRLTVT.

In its sample, this clone is large. The chain has TRBV9 and TRBJ2-2, with 10 bases fitting TRBD2. V shed 3 bases, J shed 2 bases, and the junction held 1 base outside the gene matches. Germline CDR1 reads SGDLS; CDR2 reads YYNGEE. There are 15 residues in the CDR3. The CDR3 nucleotides read TGTGCCAGCAGCGGGACTAGCGGTAACACCGGGGAGCTGTTTTTT. Amino acids: CASSGTSGNTGELFF.

J is TRBJ2-1 and V is TRBV19, with 12 bases matching TRBD2. The V gene end was trimmed by 3 bases and the J gene end by 12 bases; junction bases not matched to a gene: 9. CDR3 length: 15 residues. The germline CDR1 and CDR2 sequences are LNHDA and SQIVND (reference sequence). As DNA, the CDR3 is TGTGCCAGTAGTATTGCGACTAGCGGGAGATTCTGGCAGTTCTTC. This encodes CASSIATSGRFWQFF.

The rearrangement joins TRBV2 to TRBJ2-1; D could derive from TRBD1 or TRBD2 (5 bases each). The CDR3 totals 15 residues. Trimming left V 4 bases short and J 3 bases short, with 13 bases between. Germline V gives CDR1 SNHLY, CDR2 FYNNEI. CDR3: CASSAGALFYNEQFF. The CDR3 nucleotides read TGTGCCAGCAGTGCCGGGGCCCTATTCTACAATGAGCAGTTCTTC.

J is TRBJ2-5 and V is TRBV18; D is unresolved. CDR3 size: 12 residues. The V gene lost 7 bases and the J gene lost 5 bases, with 11 bases spanning the gap. Germline V CDR1 and CDR2: KGHSH, LQKENI. The CDR3 here is CASFTPRETQYF. The CDR3 DNA follows: TGTGCCAGCTTCACACCGAGGGAGACCCAGTACTTC.